The 9 T cell receptor beta chains presented below share a single source sample, sequenced in a study of T cells in Graves' hyperthyroidism and ophthalmopathy. Using RNA transcripts as the source, TCR beta CDR3 regions were amplified. The HTBI primer set drove a first-round RT-PCR of the TCR CDR3. From the multiplex PCR reads, TCRdb called clonotypes with MiXCR, one entry per CDR3 protein. This sample yields around 580,000 distinct CDR3 sequences, of which around 45% are seen a single time; about 8% belongs to the top ten. Sample: peripheral blood or thyroid tissue (not recorded which). The source of these receptors is a woman between 18 and 29 years old with Graves' hyperthyroidism.

The gene calls are TRBV4-1 and TRBJ1-5, with D maybe TRBD1 (5 bases). Trimming removed 3 bases from V and 2 bases from J, with 11 bases in between. The CDR3 loop spans 15 amino acids. Germline V lookup: CDR1 MGHRA, CDR2 YSYEKL. The chain's CDR3 is CASSHSQTGNQPQHF. CDR3 nucleotides: TGCGCCAGCAGCCACAGCCAGACAGGCAATCAGCCCCAGCATTTT.

This clonotype was recorded many times. V and J are TRBV20-1 and TRBJ2-6; TRBD1 aligns across 9 bases. CDR1 is DFQATT, CDR2 SNEGSKA, per germline (reference sequence). This CDR3 is built from 17 residues. The J segment lost 4 bases and the V segment lost 2 bases, leaving 9 bases of the junction unmatched. The CDR3 loop is CSARPRDREWGANVLTF. The CDR3 DNA reads TGCAGTGCTAGACCCCGGGACAGGGAATGGGGGGCCAACGTCCTGACTTTC.

On this clonotype: Given a much more abundant clone one base away, this may be a read error. The CDR3 DNA reads as TGTGCCAGTGTCAAGGACAGGGGAAAAGGTGGCCACACCTTC. Protein: CASVKDRGKGGHTF. This chain uses TRBV19 with TRBJ1-2; 9 nucleotides align to TRBD1. The CDR3 has 14 amino acids. CDR1 is LNHDA, CDR2 SQIVND, per germline (reference sequence).

V is TRBV29-1 and J is TRBJ1-1, with TRBD1 matching 8 bases. The V segment lost 4 bases and the J segment 10 bases; nucleotides outside the gene matches: 8. The CDR3 loop spans 12 amino acids. CDR1 and CDR2 from the germline V gene are SQVTM and ANQGSEA. The CDR3 loop is CSVVRQGRGAFF. The CDR3 nucleotides read TGCAGCGTTGTGCGACAGGGGCGGGGAGCTTTCTTT.

The rearrangement joins TRBV7-9 to TRBJ2-7, with 9 bases matching TRBD2. The CDR3 covers 15 residues. Germline trimming cut 0 bases from V and 7 bases from J; bases unmatched to any gene: 7. Germline V gene sequence: CDR1 SEHNR, CDR2 FQNEAQ (reference sequence). The CDR3 region has the DNA TGTGCCAGCAGCTTAGCTAGCGGGAGTTTTAGTGAGCAGTACTTC. It is translated as CASSLASGSFSEQYF.

With respect to this clonotype: The junction differs from germline at one of its ends, possibly a read error. The chain has TRBV9 and TRBJ1-2; no firm D call. The germline gives CDR1 SGDLS, CDR2 YYNGEE. The CDR3 has 12 residues. The chain's CDR3 is CASSAVNGGHTF. The CDR3 nucleotides are TGTGCCAGCAGCGCCGTCAATGGTGGCCACACCTTC.

This clonotype was found once. V usage is TRBV20-1 and J usage is TRBJ2-3, with 7 bases matching TRBD2. The V gene end was trimmed by 2 bases and the J gene end by 3 bases; junction bases not matched to a gene: 8. The germline CDR1 and CDR2 sequences are DFQATT and SNEGSKA (reference sequence). The CDR3 has 15 amino acids. The CDR3 protein is CSARPGGSPTDTQYF. In DNA, the CDR3 is TGCAGTGCTAGACCGGGCGGGAGTCCAACAGATACGCAGTATTTT.

This rearrangement joins TRBV15 to TRBJ2-7; TRBD2 aligns across 8 bases. The germline V gene encodes CDR1 LNHNV and CDR2 YYDKDF (reference sequence). The CDR3 extends over 15 amino acids. J lost 3 bases, V lost 3 bases, and 7 bases had no gene match. DNA for the CDR3: TGTGCCACCAGCAGTCGAAGCGGGGGCGGCTACGAGCAGTACTTC. This codes for CATSSRSGGGYEQYF.

The gene calls are TRBV7-9 and TRBJ2-2; D unresolved. The CDR3 has 19 amino acids. The V and J ends lost 4 bases and 0 bases respectively, with 21 bases between them. Germline CDR1 is SEHNR and CDR2 is FQNEAQ (reference sequence). The CDR3 here is CASSSGVRGMSSNTGELFF. DNA of the CDR3: TGTGCCAGCAGCTCTGGGGTTCGTGGGATGTCTTCGAACACCGGGGAGCTGTTTTTT. The variable domain in full, with the rest retrieved from reference TRBV7-9 and TRBJ2-2, is DTGVSQNPRHKITKRGQNVTFRCDPISEHNRLYWYRQTLGQGPEFLTYFQNEAQLEKSRLLSDRFSAERPKGSFSTLEIQRTEQGDSAMYLCASSSGVRGMSSNTGELFFGEGSRLTVL.